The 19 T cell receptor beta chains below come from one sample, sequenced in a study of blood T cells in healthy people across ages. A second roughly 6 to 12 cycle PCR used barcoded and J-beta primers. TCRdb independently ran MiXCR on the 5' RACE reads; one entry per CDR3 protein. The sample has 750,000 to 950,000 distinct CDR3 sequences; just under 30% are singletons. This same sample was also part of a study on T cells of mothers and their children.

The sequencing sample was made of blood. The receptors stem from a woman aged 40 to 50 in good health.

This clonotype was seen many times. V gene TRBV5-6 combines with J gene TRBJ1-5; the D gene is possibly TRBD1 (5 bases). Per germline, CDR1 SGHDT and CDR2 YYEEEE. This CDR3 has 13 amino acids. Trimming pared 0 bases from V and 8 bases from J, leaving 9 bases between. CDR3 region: CASSLGRGKPQHF. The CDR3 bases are TGTGCCAGCAGCTTGGGAAGGGGTAAGCCCCAGCATTTT.

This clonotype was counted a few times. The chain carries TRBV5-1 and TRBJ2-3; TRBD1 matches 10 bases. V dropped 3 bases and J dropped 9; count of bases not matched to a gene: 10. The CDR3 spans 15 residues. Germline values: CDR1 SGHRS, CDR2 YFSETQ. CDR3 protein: CASSSGQGERWTQYF. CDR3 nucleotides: TGCGCCAGCAGCTCCGGACAGGGGGAGAGGTGGACGCAGTATTTT.

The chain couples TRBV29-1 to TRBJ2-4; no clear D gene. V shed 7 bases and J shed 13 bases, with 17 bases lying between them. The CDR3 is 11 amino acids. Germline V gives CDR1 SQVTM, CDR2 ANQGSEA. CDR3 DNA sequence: TGCAGCGGCCTAAATTACAATGAGCAGTACTTC. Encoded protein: CSGLNYNEQYF.

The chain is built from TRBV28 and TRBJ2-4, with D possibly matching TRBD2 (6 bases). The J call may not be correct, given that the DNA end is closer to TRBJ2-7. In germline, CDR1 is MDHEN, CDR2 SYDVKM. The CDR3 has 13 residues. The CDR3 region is CASSFPVGGEQYF. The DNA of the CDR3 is TGTGCCAGCAGTTTCCCCGTGGGGGGCGAGCAGTACTTC.

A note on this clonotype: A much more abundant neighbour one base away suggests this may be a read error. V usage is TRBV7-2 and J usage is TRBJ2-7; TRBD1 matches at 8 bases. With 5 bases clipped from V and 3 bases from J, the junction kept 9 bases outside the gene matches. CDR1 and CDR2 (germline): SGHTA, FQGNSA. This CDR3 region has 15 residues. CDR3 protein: CASSSLDRALYEQYF. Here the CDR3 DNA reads TGTGCCAGCAGCAGCCTGGACAGGGCGCTCTACGAGCAGTACTTC.

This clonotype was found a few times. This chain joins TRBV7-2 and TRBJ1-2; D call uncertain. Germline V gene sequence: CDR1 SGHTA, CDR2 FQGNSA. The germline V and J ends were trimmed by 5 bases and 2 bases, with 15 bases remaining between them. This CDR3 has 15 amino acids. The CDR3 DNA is TGTGCCAGCAGCCAGAGAGAGGACCTAAACTATGGCTACACCTTC. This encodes CASSQREDLNYGYTF.

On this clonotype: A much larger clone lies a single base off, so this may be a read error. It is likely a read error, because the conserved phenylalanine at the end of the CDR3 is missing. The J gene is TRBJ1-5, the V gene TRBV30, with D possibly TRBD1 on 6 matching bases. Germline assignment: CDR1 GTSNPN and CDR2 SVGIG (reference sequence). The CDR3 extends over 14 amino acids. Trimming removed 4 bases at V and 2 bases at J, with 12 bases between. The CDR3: CAWTLQGGNQPQHS. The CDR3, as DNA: TGTGCCTGGACTCTACAGGGAGGCAATCAGCCCCAGCATTCT.

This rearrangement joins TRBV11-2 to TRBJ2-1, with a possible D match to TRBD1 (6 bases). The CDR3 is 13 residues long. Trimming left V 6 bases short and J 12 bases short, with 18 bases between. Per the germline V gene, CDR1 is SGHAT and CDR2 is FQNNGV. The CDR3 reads CASRNEQGNRQFF. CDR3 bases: TGTGCCAGCAGAAACGAGCAGGGGAATCGGCAGTTCTTC.

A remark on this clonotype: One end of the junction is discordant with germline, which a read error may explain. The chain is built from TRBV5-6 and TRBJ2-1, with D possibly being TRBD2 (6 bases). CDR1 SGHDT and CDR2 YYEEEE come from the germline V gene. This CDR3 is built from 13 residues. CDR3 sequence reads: CANSSGTLDEQFF. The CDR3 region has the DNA TGTGCCAACAGCTCAGGGACTTTAGATGAGCAGTTCTTC. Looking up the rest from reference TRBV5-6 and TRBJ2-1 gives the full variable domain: DAGVTQSPTHLIKTRGQQVTLRCSPKSGHDTVSWYQQALGQGPQFIFQYYEEEERQRGNFPDRFSGHQFPNYSSELNVNALLLGDSALYLCANSSGTLDEQFFGPGTRLTVL.

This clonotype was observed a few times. As DNA, the CDR3 is TGTGCCAGCAGCCCCCAATTTGCTAGCGGGGGATCCTACGAGCAGTACTTC. Protein product: CASSPQFASGGSYEQYF. V gene TRBV7-2 combines with J gene TRBJ2-7; 10 bases are shared with TRBD2. The CDR3 runs to 17 residues. CDR1 SGHTA and CDR2 FQGNSA come from the germline V gene. Trimming at V came to 5 bases and at J to 1 base, leaving 11 bases not matched to a gene.

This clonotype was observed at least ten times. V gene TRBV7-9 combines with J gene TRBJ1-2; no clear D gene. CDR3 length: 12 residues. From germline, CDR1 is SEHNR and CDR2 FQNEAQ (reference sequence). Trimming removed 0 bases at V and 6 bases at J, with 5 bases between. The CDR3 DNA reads TGTGCCAGCAGCTTAGCGGACCATGGCTACACCTTC. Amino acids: CASSLADHGYTF.

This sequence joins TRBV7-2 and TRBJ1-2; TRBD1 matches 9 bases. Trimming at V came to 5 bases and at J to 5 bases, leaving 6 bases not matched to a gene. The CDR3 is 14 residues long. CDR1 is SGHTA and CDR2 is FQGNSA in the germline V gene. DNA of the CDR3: TGTGCCAGCAGCCGCGGGACAGGGCCTTATGGCTACACCTTC. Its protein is CASSRGTGPYGYTF.

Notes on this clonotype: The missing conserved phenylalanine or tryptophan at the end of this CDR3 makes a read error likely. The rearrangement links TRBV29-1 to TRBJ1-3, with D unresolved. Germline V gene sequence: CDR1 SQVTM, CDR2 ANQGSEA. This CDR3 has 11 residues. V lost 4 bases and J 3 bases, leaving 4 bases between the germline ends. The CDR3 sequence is CSVARGNTIYV. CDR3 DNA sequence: TGCAGCGTTGCACGTGGAAACACCATATATGTT.

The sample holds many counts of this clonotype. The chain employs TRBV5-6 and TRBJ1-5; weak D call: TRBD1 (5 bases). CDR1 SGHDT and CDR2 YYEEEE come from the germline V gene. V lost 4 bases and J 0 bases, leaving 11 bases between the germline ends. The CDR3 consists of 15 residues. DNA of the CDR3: TGTGCCAGCAGCCTCGGGGGGAGTAGCAATCAGCCCCAGCATTTT. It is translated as CASSLGGSSNQPQHF.

The CDR3 sequence is CASSLAREQPQHF. The CDR3 DNA reads TGTGCCAGCAGTTTAGCCAGGGAACAGCCCCAGCATTTT. The genes are TRBV12-3 or TRBV12-4 and TRBJ1-5; a weak D match, TRBD1 (5 bases). CDR3 length: 13 amino acids. V was cut by 0 bases and J by 7 bases, with 7 bases left in between.

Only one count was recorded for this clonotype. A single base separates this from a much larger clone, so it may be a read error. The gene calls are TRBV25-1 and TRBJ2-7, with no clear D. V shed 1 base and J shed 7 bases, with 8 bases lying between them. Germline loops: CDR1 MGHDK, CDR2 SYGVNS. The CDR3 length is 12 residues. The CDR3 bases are TGTGCCAGCAGTGAATCGGTCTTTGAGCAGTACTTC. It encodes CASSESVFEQYF.

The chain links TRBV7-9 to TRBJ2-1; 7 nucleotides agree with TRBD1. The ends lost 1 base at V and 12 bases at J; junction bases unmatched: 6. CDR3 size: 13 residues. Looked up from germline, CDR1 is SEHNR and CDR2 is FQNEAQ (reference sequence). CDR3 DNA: TGTGCCAGCAGCTTAGAGGGGGACAGACGGCAGTTCTTC. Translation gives CASSLEGDRRQFF. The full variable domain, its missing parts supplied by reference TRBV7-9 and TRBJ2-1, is DTGVSQNPRHKITKRGQNVTFRCDPISEHNRLYWYRQTLGQGPEFLTYFQNEAQLEKSRLLSDRFSAERPKGSFSTLEIQRTEQGDSAMYLCASSLEGDRRQFFGPGTRLTVL.

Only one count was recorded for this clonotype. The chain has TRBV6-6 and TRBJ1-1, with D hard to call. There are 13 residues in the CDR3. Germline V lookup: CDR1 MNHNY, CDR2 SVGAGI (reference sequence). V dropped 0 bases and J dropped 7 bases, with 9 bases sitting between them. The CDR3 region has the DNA TGTGCCAGCAGTTACTCGCGGCTTGATGAAGCTTTCTTT. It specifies CASSYSRLDEAFF.

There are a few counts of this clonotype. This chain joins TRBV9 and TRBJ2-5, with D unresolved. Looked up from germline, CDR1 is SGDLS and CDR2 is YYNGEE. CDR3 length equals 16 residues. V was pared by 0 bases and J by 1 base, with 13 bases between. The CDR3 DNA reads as TGTGCCAGCAGCGTAGGCCCCCAGATACTCCAAGAGACCCAGTACTTC. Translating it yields CASSVGPQILQETQYF.